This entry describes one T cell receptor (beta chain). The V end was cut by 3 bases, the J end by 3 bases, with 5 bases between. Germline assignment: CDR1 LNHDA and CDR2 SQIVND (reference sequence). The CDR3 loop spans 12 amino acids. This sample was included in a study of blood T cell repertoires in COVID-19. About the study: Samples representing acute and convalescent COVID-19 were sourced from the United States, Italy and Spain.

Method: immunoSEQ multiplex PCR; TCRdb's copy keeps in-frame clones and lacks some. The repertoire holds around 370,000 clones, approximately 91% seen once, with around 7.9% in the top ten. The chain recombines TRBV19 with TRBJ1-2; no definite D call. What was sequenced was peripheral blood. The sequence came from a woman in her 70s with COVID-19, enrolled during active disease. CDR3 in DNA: TGTGCCAGTAGTATTAGTGACTATGGCTACACCTTC. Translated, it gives CASSISDYGYTF.